The following is a T cell receptor (beta chain) sequence with its context. Its antigen is undetermined. The data derive from a study of PD-1 blockade in classical Hodgkin lymphoma. The protocol was immunoSEQ multiplex PCR, while the TCRdb copy is restricted to in-frame clones and leaves out a portion. In the table there are roughly 64,000 clones, 90% to 95% of which are singletons. This CDR3 contains 13 residues. Germline V gene sequence: CDR1 LNHDA, CDR2 SQIVND (reference sequence). Deletions cut 7 bases from V and 4 bases from J, with 13 bases between. Time point defined: cycle 4 day 1 (C4D1), after five to seven weeks of nivolumab. Brentuximab vedotin exposure varied, and every patient relapsed after autologous stem cell transplantation. Study results and caveats: According to reports, newly diagnosed patients had lower baseline TCR diversity than healthy donors, and relapsed/refractory patients had lower baseline TCR diversity still. By cycle point C4D1, TCR diversity had risen significantly in CD4+ cells (but not CD8+ cells).

This receptor was taken from a human donor with classical Hodgkin lymphoma. This sample comprised peripheral blood mononuclear cells (PBMCs), obtained before the fourth cycle of nivolumab. The chain links TRBV19 to TRBJ1-1, with a tentative D call TRBD1 (6 bases). DNA of the CDR3: TGTGCCAGTAAGCAACAGGGTAGCACTGAAGCTTTCTTT. This sequence encodes CASKQQGSTEAFF.